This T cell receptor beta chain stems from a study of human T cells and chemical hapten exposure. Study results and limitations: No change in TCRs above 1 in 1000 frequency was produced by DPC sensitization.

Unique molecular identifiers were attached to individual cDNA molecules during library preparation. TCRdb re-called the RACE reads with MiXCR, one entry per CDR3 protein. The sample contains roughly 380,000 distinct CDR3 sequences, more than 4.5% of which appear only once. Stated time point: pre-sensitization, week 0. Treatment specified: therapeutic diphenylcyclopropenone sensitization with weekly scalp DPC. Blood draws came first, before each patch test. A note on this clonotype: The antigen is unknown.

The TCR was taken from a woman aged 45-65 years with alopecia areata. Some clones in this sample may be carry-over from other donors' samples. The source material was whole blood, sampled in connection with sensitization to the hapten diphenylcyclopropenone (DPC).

CDR3 region: CASSQEVPTVYNSPLHF. The CDR3 DNA follows: TGCGCCAGCAGCCAAGAGGTTCCGACAGTCTATAATTCACCCCTCCACTTT. The chain has TRBV4-3 and TRBJ1-6; weak D call: TRBD1 (5 bases). CDR1 is LGHNA and CDR2 is YSLEER in the germline V gene. With 0 bases removed from V and 3 bases from J, the gap between germline ends came to 12 bases. The CDR3 extends over 17 amino acids.